This TCR beta chain was observed in a study of blood T cell repertoires in COVID-19. Across the whole study: Sites in the United States, Italy and Spain provided acute and convalescent COVID-19 samples. Sources were T cells, B-cell-depleted T cells, or PBMCs; the material itself was cDNA or gDNA.

The CDR3 spans 15 residues. The V gene end was trimmed by 2 bases and the J gene end by 2 bases; junction bases not matched to a gene: 7. Germline V CDR1 and CDR2: GTSNPN, SVGIG (reference sequence). In the source study's methods: It was from reference gene primer amplification that nucleated cell counts were estimated. Sequencing was performed with immunoSEQ multiplex PCR; in TCRdb, only in-frame clones are kept and a portion is missing. V and J calls and clone size come straight from that table; D and trimming were deduced from the DNA. The data hold approximately 45,000 clones, with approximately 83% observed a single time.

This chain links TRBV30 with TRBJ2-7; 9 nucleotides agree with TRBD1. Sample: peripheral blood. The receptor's source is a woman of 80 years or more with acute or convalescent COVID-19. The CDR3 DNA reads TGTGCCTGGAGTCCCGGGACAGGGATTACCTACGAGCAGTACTTC. This encodes CAWSPGTGITYEQYF.